This TCR beta chain appears in the sequencing data of a study of CD8+CD57+ T cells in acquired aplastic anemia. There are a few counts of this clonotype. The CDR3 has 13 amino acids. Deletions cut 0 bases from V and 9 bases from J, with 9 bases between. CDR1 is DFQATT and CDR2 is SNEGSKA in the germline V gene (reference sequence). The study profiled TCR beta VDJ and CDR3 using genomic DNA as template. TCRdb re-derived calls from the reads in MiXCR, one entry per CDR3 protein. This table holds over 250,000 distinct CDR3 sequences, 56% found once. Patients included in sequencing had previously demonstrated CD8+CD57+ cell expansion by flow cytometry.

This chain connects TRBV20-1 to TRBJ1-6; D gene ambiguous. The sequence was collected from a human donor with aplastic anemia. The sample taken for sequencing was sorted CD4+, CD8+, or CD8+CD57+ T cells (not recorded which) from PBMCs. The CDR3 here is CSARDTTISPLHF. In DNA form, the CDR3 reads TGCAGTGCTAGAGATACAACTATTTCACCCCTCCACTTT.